This paragraph reports one T cell receptor (beta chain). The antigen remains unidentified. Primed by a sample-barcoded 5' primer and a J-beta primer mix, a second PCR proceeded for roughly 6 to 12 cycles. TCRdb independently ran MiXCR on the 5' RACE reads; one entry per CDR3 protein. The sample shows about 640,000 distinct CDR3 sequences, 45% to 65% of them seen only once. Collection of 8.5 to 10 milliliters of peripheral blood was performed for each donor. With each sample, at least 5 micrograms of total RNA were extracted. This sample was included in a study of blood T cells in healthy people across ages. Study background: Roughly one uniquely barcoded beta molecule per two T cells was captured.

V lost 2 bases to trimming and J lost 3 bases, with 10 bases between them. CDR1 SQVTM and CDR2 ANQGSEA come from the germline V gene. The CDR3 spans 13 residues. Regarding the study as a whole: Age brought a roughly linear fall in TCR beta diversity measured per million T cells.

Source material: blood. The genes are TRBV29-1 and TRBJ1-1; TRBD1 might be the D (5 bases). The source is a man in his 60s in good health. The CDR3 sequence is CSVEQGSDTEAFF. In nucleotides, the CDR3 is TGCAGCGTTGAACAGGGTAGTGACACTGAAGCTTTCTTT.